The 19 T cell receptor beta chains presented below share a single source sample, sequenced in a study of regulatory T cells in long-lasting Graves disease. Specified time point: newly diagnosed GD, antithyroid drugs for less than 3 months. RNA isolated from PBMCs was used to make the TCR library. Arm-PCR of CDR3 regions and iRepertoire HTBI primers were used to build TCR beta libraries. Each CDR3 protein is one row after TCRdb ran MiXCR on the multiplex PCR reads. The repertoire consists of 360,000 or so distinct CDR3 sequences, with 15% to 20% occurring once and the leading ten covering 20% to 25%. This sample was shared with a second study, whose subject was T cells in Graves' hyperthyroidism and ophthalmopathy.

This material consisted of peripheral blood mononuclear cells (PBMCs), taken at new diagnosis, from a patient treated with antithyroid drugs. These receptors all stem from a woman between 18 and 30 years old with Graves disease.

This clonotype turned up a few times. CDR3 in amino acids: CATSRDGGGLFF. In DNA, the CDR3 is TGTGCCACCAGCAGAGATGGGGGGGGTCTGTTCTTC. V and J are TRBV15 and TRBJ2-1; TRBD2 matches 7 bases. The CDR3 has 12 amino acids. The junction had 5 bases not matched to a gene; V was cut back by 0 bases and J by 15 bases. The germline CDR1 and CDR2 sequences are LNHNV and YYDKDF (reference sequence).

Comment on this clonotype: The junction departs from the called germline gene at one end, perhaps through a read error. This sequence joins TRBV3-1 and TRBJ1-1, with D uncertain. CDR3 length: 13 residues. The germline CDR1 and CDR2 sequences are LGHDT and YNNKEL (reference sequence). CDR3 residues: CAGSPRGNTEAFF. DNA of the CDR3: TGTGCCGGCAGCCCTCGGGGGAACACTGAAGCTTTCTTT.

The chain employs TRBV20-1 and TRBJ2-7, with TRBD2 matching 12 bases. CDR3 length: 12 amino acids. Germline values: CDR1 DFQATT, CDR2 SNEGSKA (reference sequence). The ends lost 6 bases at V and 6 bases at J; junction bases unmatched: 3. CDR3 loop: CSALLAGGEQYF. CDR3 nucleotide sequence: TGCAGTGCCCTACTAGCGGGGGGCGAGCAGTACTTC.

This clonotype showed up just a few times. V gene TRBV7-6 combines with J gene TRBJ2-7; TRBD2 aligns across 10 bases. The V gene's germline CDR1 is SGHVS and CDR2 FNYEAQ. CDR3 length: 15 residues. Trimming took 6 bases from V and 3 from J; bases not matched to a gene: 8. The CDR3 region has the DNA TGTGCCAGCAGTCCTGCTAGCGGGAGAGACTACGAGCAGTACTTC. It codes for CASSPASGRDYEQYF. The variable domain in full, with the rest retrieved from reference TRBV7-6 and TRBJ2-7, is GAGVSQSPRYKVTKRGQDVALRCDPISGHVSLYWYRQALGQGPEFLTYFNYEAQQDKSGLPNDRFSAERPEGSISTLTIQRTEQRDSAMYRCASSPASGRDYEQYFGPGTRLTVT.

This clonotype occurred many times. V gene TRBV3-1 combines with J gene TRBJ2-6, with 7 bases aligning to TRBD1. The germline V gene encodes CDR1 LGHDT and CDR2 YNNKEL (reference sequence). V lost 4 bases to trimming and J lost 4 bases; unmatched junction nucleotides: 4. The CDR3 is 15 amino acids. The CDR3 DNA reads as TGTGCCAGCAGCCTAGGACAGGCCGGGGCCAACGTCCTGACTTTC. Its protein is CASSLGQAGANVLTF.

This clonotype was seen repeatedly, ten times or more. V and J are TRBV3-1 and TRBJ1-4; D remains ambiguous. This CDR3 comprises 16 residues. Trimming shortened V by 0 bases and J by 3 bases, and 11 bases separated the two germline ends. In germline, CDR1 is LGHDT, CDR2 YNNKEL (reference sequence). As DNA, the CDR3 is TGTGCCAGCAGCCAAGATGGCCTCGTCTCTAATGAAAAACTGTTTTTT. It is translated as CASSQDGLVSNEKLFF.

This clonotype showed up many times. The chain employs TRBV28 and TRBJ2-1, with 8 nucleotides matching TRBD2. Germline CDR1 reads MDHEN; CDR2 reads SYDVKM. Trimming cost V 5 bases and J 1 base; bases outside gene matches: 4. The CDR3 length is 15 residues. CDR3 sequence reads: CASSAPGGSYNEQFF. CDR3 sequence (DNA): TGTGCCAGCAGTGCTCCGGGGGGGTCCTACAATGAGCAGTTCTTC.

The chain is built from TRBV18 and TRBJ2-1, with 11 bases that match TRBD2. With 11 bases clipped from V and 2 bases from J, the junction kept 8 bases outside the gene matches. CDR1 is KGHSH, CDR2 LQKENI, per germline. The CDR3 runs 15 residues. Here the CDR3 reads CAGAPTSGTYNEQFF. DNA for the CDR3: TGTGCCGGCGCACCGACTAGCGGGACCTACAATGAGCAGTTCTTC.

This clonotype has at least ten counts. This CDR3 is CAWNYRDRGSYEQYF. The CDR3 DNA reads TGTGCCTGGAACTACCGGGACAGGGGTTCCTACGAGCAGTACTTC. The rearrangement uses TRBV30 and TRBJ2-7; TRBD1 matches 10 bases. The length of the CDR3 is 15 residues. The V segment lost 4 bases and the J segment 1 base; nucleotides outside the gene matches: 7. CDR1 and CDR2 from the germline V gene are GTSNPN and SVGIG (reference sequence).

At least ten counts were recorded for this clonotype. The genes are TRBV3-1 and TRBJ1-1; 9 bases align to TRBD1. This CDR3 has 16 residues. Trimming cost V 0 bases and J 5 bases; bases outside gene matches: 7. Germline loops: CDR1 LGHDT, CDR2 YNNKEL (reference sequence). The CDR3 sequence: CASSQDRTGTGTEAFF. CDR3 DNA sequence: TGTGCCAGCAGCCAAGATCGGACTGGGACAGGGACTGAAGCTTTCTTT.

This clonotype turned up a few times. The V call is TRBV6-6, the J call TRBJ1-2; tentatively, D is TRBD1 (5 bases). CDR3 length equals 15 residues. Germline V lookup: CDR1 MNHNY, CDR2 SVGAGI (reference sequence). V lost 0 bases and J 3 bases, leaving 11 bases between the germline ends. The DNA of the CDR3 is TGTGCCAGCAGTTACTCGGGGCAGGGAGACTATGGCTACACCTTC. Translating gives CASSYSGQGDYGYTF.

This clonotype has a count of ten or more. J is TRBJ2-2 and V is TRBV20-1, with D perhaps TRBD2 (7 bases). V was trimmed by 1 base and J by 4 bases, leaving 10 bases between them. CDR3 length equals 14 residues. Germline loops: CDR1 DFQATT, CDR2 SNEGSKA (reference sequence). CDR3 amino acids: CSARVGGGTGELFF. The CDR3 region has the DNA TGCAGTGCTAGAGTGGGAGGGGGCACCGGGGAGCTGTTTTTT.

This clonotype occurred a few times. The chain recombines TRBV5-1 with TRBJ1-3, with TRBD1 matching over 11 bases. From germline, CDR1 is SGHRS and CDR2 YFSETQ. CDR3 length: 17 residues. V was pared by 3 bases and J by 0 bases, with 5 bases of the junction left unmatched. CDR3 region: CASSSQGQGVSGNTIYF. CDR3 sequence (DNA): TGCGCCAGCAGCTCACAGGGACAGGGGGTCTCTGGAAACACCATATATTTT.

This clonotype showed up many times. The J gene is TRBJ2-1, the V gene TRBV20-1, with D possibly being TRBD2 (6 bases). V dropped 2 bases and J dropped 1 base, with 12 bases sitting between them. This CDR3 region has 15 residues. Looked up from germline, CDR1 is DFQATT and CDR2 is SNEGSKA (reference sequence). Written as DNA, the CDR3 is TGCAGTGCTAGAAAGCGGGTTGGATCCTACAATGAGCAGTTCTTC. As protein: CSARKRVGSYNEQFF.

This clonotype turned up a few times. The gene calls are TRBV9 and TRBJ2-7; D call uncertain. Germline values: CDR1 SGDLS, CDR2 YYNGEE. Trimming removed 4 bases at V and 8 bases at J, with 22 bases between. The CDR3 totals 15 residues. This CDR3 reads CASSKRQADFSKQYF. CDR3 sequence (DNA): TGTGCCAGCAGCAAGAGGCAGGCCGACTTCTCTAAGCAGTACTTC. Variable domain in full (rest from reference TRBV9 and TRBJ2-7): DSGVTQTPKHLITATGQRVTLRCSPRSGDLSVYWYQQSLDQGLQFLIQYYNGEERAKGNILERFSAQQFPDLHSELNLSSLELGDSALYFCASSKRQADFSKQYFGPGTRLTVT.

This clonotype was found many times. CDR3 residues: CASREGLNTEAFF. For the CDR3, the DNA is TGTGCCAGCAGGGAGGGCTTGAACACTGAAGCTTTCTTT. This chain connects TRBV6-1 to TRBJ1-1; no clear D. The CDR3 covers 13 residues. Between the trimmed V and J ends, which lost 6 bases and 0 bases, there was a span of 8 bases. Germline CDR1 MNHNS, CDR2 SASEGT.

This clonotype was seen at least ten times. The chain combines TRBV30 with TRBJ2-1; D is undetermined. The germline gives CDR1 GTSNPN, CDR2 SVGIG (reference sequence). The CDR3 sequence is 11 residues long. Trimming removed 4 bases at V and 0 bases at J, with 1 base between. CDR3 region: CAWNSYNEQFF. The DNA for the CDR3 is TGTGCCTGGAACTCCTACAATGAGCAGTTCTTC.

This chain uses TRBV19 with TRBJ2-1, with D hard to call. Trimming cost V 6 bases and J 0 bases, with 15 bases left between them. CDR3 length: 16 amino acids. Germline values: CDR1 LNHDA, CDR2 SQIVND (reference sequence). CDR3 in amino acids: CASRLSYWDSYNEQFF. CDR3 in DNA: TGTGCCAGTAGACTAAGTTACTGGGACTCCTACAATGAGCAGTTCTTC.

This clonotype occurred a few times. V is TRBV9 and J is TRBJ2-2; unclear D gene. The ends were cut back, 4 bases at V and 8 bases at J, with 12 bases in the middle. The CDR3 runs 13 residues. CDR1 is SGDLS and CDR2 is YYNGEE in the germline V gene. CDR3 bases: TGTGCCAGCAGCTTCGGTTTGAGGGGGGAGCTGTTTTTT. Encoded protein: CASSFGLRGELFF. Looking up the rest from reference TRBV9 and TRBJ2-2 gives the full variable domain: DSGVTQTPKHLITATGQRVTLRCSPRSGDLSVYWYQQSLDQGLQFLIQYYNGEERAKGNILERFSAQQFPDLHSELNLSSLELGDSALYFCASSFGLRGELFFGEGSRLTVL.